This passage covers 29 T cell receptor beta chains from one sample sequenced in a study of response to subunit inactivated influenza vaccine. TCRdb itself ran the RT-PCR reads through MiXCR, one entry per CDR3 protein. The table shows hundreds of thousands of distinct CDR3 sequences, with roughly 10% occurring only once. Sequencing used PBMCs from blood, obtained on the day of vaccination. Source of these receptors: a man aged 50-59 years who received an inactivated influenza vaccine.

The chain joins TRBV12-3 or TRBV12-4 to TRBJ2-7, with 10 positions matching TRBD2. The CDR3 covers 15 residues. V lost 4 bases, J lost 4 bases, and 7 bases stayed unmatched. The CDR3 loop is CASSSGLANSYEQYF. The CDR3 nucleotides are TGTGCCAGCAGTTCGGGACTAGCGAACTCGTACGAGCAGTACTTC.

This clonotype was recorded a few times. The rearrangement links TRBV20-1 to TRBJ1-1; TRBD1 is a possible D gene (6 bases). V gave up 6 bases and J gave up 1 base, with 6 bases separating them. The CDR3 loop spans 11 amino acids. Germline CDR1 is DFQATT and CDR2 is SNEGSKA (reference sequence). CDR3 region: CSATGNTEAFF. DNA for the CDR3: TGCAGTGCGACAGGGAACACTGAAGCTTTCTTT.

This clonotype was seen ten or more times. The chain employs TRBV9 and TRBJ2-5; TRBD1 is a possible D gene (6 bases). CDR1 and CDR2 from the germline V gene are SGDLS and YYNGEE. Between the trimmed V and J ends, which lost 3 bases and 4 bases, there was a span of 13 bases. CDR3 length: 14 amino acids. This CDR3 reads CASSDRQVGETQYF. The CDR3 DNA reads TGTGCCAGCAGCGATCGACAGGTTGGAGAGACCCAGTACTTC.

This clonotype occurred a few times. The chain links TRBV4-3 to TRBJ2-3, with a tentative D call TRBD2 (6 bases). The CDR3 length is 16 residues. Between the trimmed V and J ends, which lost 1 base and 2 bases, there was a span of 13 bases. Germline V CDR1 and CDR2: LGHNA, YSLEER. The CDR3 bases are TGCGCCAGCAGCCAAGCGGGGCGGGGCAACACAGATACGCAGTATTTT. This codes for CASSQAGRGNTDTQYF.

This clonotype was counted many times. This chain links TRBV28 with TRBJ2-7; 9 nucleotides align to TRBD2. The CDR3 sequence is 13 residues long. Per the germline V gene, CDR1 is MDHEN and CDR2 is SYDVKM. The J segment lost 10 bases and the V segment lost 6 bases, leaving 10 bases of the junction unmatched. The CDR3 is CASRVAGVLEQYF. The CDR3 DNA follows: TGTGCCAGCAGAGTAGCGGGAGTACTTGAACAGTACTTC.

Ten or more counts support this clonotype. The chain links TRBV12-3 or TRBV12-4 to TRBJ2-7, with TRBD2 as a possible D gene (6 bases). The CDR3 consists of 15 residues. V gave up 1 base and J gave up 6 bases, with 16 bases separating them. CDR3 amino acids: CASSLDGGKTLEQYF. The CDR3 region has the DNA TGTGCCAGCAGTTTAGACGGGGGAAAAACGCTCGAGCAGTACTTC.

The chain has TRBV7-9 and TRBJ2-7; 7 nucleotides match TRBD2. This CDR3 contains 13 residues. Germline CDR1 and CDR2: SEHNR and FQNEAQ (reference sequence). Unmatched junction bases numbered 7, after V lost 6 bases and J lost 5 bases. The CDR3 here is CASSRGDGDEQYF. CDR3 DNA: TGTGCCAGCAGTCGGGGGGATGGGGACGAGCAGTACTTC.

This chain's CDR3 is CASRPPTGTGGSPLHF. In DNA form, the CDR3 reads TGTGCCAGCAGGCCCCCCACCGGGACAGGGGGTTCACCCCTCCACTTT. V is TRBV6-2 or TRBV6-3 and J is TRBJ1-6; 11 bases fit TRBD1. J lost 9 bases, V lost 6 bases, and 10 bases had no gene match. The CDR3 is 16 residues long. Germline values: CDR1 MNHEY, CDR2 SVGEGT.

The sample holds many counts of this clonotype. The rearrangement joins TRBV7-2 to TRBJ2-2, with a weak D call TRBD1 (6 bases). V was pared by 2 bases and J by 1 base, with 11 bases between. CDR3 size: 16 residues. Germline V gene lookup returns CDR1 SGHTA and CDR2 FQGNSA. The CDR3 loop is CASSLFYRENTGELFF. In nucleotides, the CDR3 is TGTGCCAGCAGCTTATTTTACAGGGAGAACACCGGGGAGCTGTTTTTT.

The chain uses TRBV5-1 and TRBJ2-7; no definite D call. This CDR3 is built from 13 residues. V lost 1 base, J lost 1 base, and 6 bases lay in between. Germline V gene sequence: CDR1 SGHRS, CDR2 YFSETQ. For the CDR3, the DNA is TGCGCCAGCAGCTTGAGTGAGTCCTACGAGCAGTACTTC. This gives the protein CASSLSESYEQYF. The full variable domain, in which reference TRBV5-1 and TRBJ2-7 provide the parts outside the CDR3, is KAGVTQTPRYLIKTRGQQVTLSCSPISGHRSVSWYQQTPGQGLQFLFEYFSETQRNKGNFPGRFSGRQFSNSRSEMNVSTLELGDSALYLCASSLSESYEQYFGPGTRLTVT.

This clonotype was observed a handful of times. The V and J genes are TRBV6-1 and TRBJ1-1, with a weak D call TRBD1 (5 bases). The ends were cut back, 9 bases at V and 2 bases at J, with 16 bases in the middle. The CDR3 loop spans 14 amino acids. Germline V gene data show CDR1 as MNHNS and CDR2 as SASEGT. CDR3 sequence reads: CASSQGGVNTEAFF. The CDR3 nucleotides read TGTGCCAGTAGCCAGGGAGGGGTCAACACTGAAGCTTTCTTT.

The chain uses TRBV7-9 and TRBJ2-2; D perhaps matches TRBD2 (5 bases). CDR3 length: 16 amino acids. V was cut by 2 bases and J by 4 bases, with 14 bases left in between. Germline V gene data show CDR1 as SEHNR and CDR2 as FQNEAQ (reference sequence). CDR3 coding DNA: TGTGCCAGCAGCTTAAGTAGAGGGAGAGGCACCGGGGAGCTGTTTTTT. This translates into CASSLSRGRGTGELFF. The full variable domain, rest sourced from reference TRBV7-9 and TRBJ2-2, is DTGVSQNPRHKITKRGQNVTFRCDPISEHNRLYWYRQTLGQGPEFLTYFQNEAQLEKSRLLSDRFSAERPKGSFSTLEIQRTEQGDSAMYLCASSLSRGRGTGELFFGEGSRLTVL.

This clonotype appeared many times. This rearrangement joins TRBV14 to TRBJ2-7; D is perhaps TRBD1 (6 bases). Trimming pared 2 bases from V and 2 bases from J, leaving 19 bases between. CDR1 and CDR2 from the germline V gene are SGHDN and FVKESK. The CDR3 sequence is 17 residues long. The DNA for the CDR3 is TGTGCCAGCAGCCAACGCAATGCCGGGACATCTACCTACGAGCAGTACTTC. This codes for CASSQRNAGTSTYEQYF.

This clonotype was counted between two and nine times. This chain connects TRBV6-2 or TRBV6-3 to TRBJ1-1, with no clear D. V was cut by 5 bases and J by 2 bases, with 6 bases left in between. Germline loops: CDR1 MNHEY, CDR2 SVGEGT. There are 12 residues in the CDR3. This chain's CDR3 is CASSTPNTEAFF. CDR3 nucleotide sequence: TGTGCCAGCAGTACCCCAAACACTGAAGCTTTCTTT.

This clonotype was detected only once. The CDR3 region has the DNA TGTGCCAGCAGCTTAGCGGGAGGAGTCGGGGAGCTGTTTTTT. This encodes CASSLAGGVGELFF. The rearrangement uses TRBV7-2 and TRBJ2-2, with D perhaps matching TRBD2 (6 bases). Germline V lookup: CDR1 SGHTA, CDR2 FQGNSA. The CDR3 length is 14 residues. Trimming left V 0 bases short and J 7 bases short, with 9 bases between.

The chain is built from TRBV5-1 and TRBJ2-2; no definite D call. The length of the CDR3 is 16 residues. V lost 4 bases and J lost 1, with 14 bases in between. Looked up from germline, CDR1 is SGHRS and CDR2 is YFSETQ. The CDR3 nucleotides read TGCGCCAGCAGCCCGGACCCCTACGGGAACACCGGGGAGCTGTTTTTT. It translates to CASSPDPYGNTGELFF.

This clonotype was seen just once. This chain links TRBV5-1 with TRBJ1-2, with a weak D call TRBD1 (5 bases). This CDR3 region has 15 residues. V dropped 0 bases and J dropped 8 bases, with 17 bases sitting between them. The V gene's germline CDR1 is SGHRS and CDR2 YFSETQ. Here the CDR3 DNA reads TGCGCCAGCAGCTTGGAGATCGCGGGCCAGGGAGGCTACACCTTC. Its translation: CASSLEIAGQGGYTF.

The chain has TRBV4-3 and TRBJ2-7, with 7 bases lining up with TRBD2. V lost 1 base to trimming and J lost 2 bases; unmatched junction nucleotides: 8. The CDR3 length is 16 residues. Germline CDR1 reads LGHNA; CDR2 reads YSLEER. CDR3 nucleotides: TGCGCCAGCAGCCAAGGTGTAGCGGGCAGCCCCTACGAGCAGTACTTC. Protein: CASSQGVAGSPYEQYF.

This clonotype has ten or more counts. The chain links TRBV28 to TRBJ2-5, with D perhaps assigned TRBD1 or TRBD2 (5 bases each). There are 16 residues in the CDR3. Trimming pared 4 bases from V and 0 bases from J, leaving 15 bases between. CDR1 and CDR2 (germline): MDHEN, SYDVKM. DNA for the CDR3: TGTGCCAGCAGTTCCCCGGGACGCTCGTACCAAGAGACCCAGTACTTC. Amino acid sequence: CASSSPGRSYQETQYF.

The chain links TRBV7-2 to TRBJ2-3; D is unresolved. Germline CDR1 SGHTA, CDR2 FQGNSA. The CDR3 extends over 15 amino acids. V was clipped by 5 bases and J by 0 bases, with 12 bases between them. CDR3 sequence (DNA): TGTGCCAGCAGCCCTTTTCGGTCTAGCACAGATACGCAGTATTTT. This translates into CASSPFRSSTDTQYF.

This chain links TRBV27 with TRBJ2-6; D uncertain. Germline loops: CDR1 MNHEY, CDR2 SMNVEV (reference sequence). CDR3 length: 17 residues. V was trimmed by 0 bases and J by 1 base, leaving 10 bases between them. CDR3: CASSLSVRVSGANVLTF. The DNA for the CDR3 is TGTGCCAGCAGTTTATCTGTCCGGGTTTCTGGGGCCAACGTCCTGACTTTC. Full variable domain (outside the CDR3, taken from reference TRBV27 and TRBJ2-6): EAQVTQNPRYLITVTGKKLTVTCSQNMNHEYMSWYRQDPGLGLRQIYYSMNVEVTDKGDVPEGYKVSRKEKRNFPLILESPSPNQTSLYFCASSLSVRVSGANVLTFGAGSRLTVL.

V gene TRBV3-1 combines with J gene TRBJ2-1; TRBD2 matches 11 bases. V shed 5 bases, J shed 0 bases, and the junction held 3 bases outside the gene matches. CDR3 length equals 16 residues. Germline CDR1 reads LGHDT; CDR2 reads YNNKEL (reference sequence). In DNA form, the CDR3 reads TGTGCCAGCAGCGTTAGCGGGAGGGCCTCCTACAATGAGCAGTTCTTC. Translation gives CASSVSGRASYNEQFF.

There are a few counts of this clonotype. For the CDR3, the DNA is TGCGCCAGCAGCTTGGAGGACAGGGTCTCAGATACGCAGTATTTT. Residues: CASSLEDRVSDTQYF. V gene TRBV5-1 combines with J gene TRBJ2-3; TRBD1 agrees at 8 bases. J was trimmed by 4 bases and V by 0 bases; bases with no gene match: 4. CDR3 length: 15 amino acids. The germline CDR1 and CDR2 sequences are SGHRS and YFSETQ. Full variable domain (missing parts from reference TRBV5-1 and TRBJ2-3): KAGVTQTPRYLIKTRGQQVTLSCSPISGHRSVSWYQQTPGQGLQFLFEYFSETQRNKGNFPGRFSGRQFSNSRSEMNVSTLELGDSALYLCASSLEDRVSDTQYFGPGTRLTVL.

The CDR3 DNA follows: TGTGCCACCAGCAGGCGGGCAGGGACAGTGCAAGCGACTAATGAAAAACTGTTTTTT. It codes for CATSRRAGTVQATNEKLFF. V gene TRBV15 combines with J gene TRBJ1-4, with 7 bases lining up with TRBD1. From germline, CDR1 is LNHNV and CDR2 YYDKDF (reference sequence). The CDR3 totals 19 residues. V shed 3 bases and J 2 bases; nucleotides not matched to a gene: 15.

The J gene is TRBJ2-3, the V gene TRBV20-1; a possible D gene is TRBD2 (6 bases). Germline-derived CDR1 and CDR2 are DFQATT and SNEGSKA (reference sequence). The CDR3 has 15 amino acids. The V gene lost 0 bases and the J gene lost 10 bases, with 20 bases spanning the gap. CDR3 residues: CSARDWGTAPGSQYF. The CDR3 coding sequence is TGCAGTGCTAGAGATTGGGGGACTGCGCCCGGATCGCAGTATTTT.

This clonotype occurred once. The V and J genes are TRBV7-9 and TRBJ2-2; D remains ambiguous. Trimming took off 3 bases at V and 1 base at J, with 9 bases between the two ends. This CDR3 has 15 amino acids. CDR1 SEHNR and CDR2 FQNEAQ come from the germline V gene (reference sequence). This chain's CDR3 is CASSFGPQNTGELFF. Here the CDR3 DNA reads TGTGCCAGCAGCTTCGGACCGCAGAACACCGGGGAGCTGTTTTTT.

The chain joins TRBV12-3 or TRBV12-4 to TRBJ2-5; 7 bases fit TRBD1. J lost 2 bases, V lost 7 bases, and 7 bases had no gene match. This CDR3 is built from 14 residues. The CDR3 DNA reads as TGTGCCAGCAACAAGGGACAGAGTCAAGAGACCCAGTACTTC. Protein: CASNKGQSQETQYF.

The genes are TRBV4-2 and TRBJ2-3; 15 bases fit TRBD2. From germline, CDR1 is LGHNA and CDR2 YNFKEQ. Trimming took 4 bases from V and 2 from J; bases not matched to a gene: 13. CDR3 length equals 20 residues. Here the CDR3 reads CASSPGTSGGPQLITDTQYF. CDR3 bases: TGTGCCAGCAGCCCCGGGACTAGCGGGGGGCCCCAACTTATCACAGATACGCAGTATTTT.

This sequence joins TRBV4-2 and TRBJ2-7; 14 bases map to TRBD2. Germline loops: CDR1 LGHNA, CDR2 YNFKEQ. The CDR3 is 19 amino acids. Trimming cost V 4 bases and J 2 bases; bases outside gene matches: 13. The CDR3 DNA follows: TGTGCCAGCAGCCTAAATGGACTAGCGGGGGGTACCCTCGCCTACGAGCAGTACTTC. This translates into CASSLNGLAGGTLAYEQYF.